This TCR beta chain was captured in a study of T-cell memory formation after mild COVID-19. Study-level information: Most TCR clusters belonged to a single donor. Overall study findings and caveats: Later expanders leaned CD4+, whereas clones that contracted between day 15 and 85 were balanced CD4/CD8.

As for this clonotype: Antigen specificity is unknown.

TCRdb passed the 5' RACE reads through MiXCR, listing each CDR3 protein once. The table lists 470,000 or so distinct CDR3 sequences, roughly 18% of them singletons. The CDR3 consists of 13 residues. Per the germline V gene, CDR1 is SGHVS and CDR2 is FQNEAQ. With 4 bases removed from V and 8 bases from J, the gap between germline ends came to 14 bases. The V call is TRBV7-8, the J call TRBJ1-2; tentative D call: TRBD1 (6 bases). The sample consisted of PBMCs or a T cell subset sorted from them (not recorded which). This receptor was obtained from an adult woman who had mild COVID-19 (a few samples of this study predate the infection). Cell type and time point are not known. CDR3 nucleotides: TGTGCCAGCAGCTCACAGGGATCCACGGGCTACACCTTC. It yields the protein CASSSQGSTGYTF.